Listed here are 21 T cell receptor beta chains from one sample, sequenced in a study of T cell responses to AZD1222 COVID-19 vaccine. Profiling relied on immunoSEQ multiplex PCR, and the TCRdb table lists in-frame clones only, not all of them. The sample holds about 57,000 clones, over 75% seen once. The sample consisted of peripheral blood, taken on day 0 of AZD1222 vaccination. These receptors all come from an adult in good health.

The chain combines TRBV5-1 with TRBJ2-7; D assignment may be TRBD1 or TRBD2 (6 bases each). Trimming took off 0 bases at V and 3 bases at J, with 16 bases between the two ends. Germline CDR1 reads SGHRS; CDR2 reads YFSETQ. The CDR3 is 16 residues long. CDR3 amino acids: CASSLGGGRNSYEQYF. In DNA form, the CDR3 reads TGCGCCAGCAGCTTGGGAGGGGGGCGAAATAGCTACGAGCAGTACTTC.

The chain links TRBV11-2 to TRBJ2-3; TRBD1 aligns across 10 bases. The CDR3 is 16 amino acids. The V gene end was trimmed by 5 bases and the J gene end by 3 bases; junction bases not matched to a gene: 8. Germline V CDR1 and CDR2: SGHAT, FQNNGV. CDR3 sequence reads: CASSPGDRGGTDTQYF. The CDR3 region has the DNA TGTGCCAGCAGCCCAGGGGACAGGGGTGGAACAGATACGCAGTATTTT.

The genes are TRBV18 and TRBJ1-2; D may be TRBD1 (5 bases). Trimming cost V 2 bases and J 7 bases, with 11 bases left between them. This CDR3 spans 13 amino acids. CDR1 and CDR2 from the germline V gene are KGHSH and LQKENI. CDR3 nucleotide sequence: TGTGCCAGCTCACCATTGGGGGGACGTGGCTACACCTTC. Protein product: CASSPLGGRGYTF. The whole variable domain, remainder taken from reference TRBV18 and TRBJ1-2, is NAGVMQNPRHLVRRRGQEARLRCSPMKGHSHVYWYRQLPEEGLKFMVYLQKENIIDESGMPKERFSAEFPKEGPSILRIQQVVRGDSAAYFCASSPLGGRGYTFGSGTRLTVV.

The chain combines TRBV11-3 with TRBJ2-5; TRBD1 is a possible D gene (5 bases). The CDR3 length is 13 residues. Germline lookup yields CDR1 SGHNT and CDR2 YENEEA. V was cut by 0 bases and J by 7 bases, with 9 bases left in between. The CDR3 region has the DNA TGTGCCAGCAGCTTAGAGTGGCAGGGGACCCAGTACTTC. It is translated as CASSLEWQGTQYF.

The chain's CDR3 is CASSQDLGNTEAFF. In DNA form, the CDR3 reads TGTGCCAGCAGCCAAGATCTGGGGAACACTGAAGCTTTCTTT. V usage is TRBV3-1 (or the pseudogene TRBV3-2) and J usage is TRBJ1-1, with D hard to call. Germline V CDR1 and CDR2: LGHDT, YNNKEL (reference sequence). V was clipped by 0 bases and J by 1 base, with 6 bases between them. The CDR3 sequence is 14 residues long.

This clone came up once. The chain combines TRBV19 with TRBJ1-2; 8 nucleotides match TRBD1. Germline loops: CDR1 LNHDA, CDR2 SQIVND (reference sequence). With 6 bases clipped from V and 5 bases from J, the junction kept 14 bases outside the gene matches. This CDR3 contains 16 residues. CDR3 in amino acids: CASRTTGTGHKYGYTF. CDR3 DNA sequence: TGTGCCAGTAGGACAACCGGGACAGGCCACAAATATGGCTACACCTTC. The full variable domain, completed using reference TRBV19 and TRBJ1-2, is DGGITQSPKYLFRKEGQNVTLSCEQNLNHDAMYWYRQDPGQGLRLIYYSQIVNDFQKGDIAEGYSVSREKKESFPLTVTSAQKNPTAFYLCASRTTGTGHKYGYTFGSGTRLTVV.

The CDR3 DNA reads as TGTGCCTGGAGACCCCCTCGGACAGGGATAAATTCACCCCTCCACTTT. This translates into CAWRPPRTGINSPLHF. The chain couples TRBV30 to TRBJ1-6, with 8 bases identical to TRBD1. The CDR3 runs to 16 residues. Germline CDR1 and CDR2: GTSNPN and SVGIG (reference sequence). V dropped 3 bases and J dropped 7; count of bases not matched to a gene: 11. Full variable domain (remainder filled in from reference TRBV30 and TRBJ1-6): SQTIHQWPATLVQPVGSPLSLECTVEGTSNPNLYWYRQAAGRGLQLLFYSVGIGQISSEVPQNLSASRPQDRQFILSSKKLLLSDSGFYLCAWRPPRTGINSPLHFGNGTRLTVT.

This clone was observed a handful of times. V gene TRBV5-5 combines with J gene TRBJ1-5; D is unresolved. This CDR3 comprises 13 residues. CDR1 is SGHKS, CDR2 YYEKEE, per germline (reference sequence). The V end was cut by 1 base, the J end by 3 bases, with 5 bases between. CDR3 loop: CASSLSDNQPQHF. In DNA form, the CDR3 reads TGTGCCAGCAGCTTGTCTGACAATCAGCCCCAGCATTTT.

The rearrangement uses TRBV5-1 and TRBJ1-4, with 7 bases matching TRBD1. V lost 4 bases, J lost 5 bases, and 5 bases stayed unmatched. Germline V CDR1 and CDR2: SGHRS, YFSETQ. The CDR3 sequence is 14 residues long. The CDR3: CASSPSGGNEKLFF. The CDR3 DNA sequence: TGCGCCAGCAGCCCATCAGGGGGAAATGAAAAACTGTTTTTT.

The rearrangement uses TRBV11-1 and TRBJ2-7; a weak D match, TRBD1 (6 bases). V lost 5 bases and J lost 3, with 17 bases in between. The germline CDR1 and CDR2 sequences are SGHAT and FQDESV (reference sequence). The CDR3 consists of 15 residues. The chain's CDR3 is CASSGGQSPIYEQYF. The CDR3 DNA reads as TGTGCCAGCAGCGGAGGACAGTCTCCAATCTACGAGCAGTACTTC.

J is TRBJ1-1 and V is TRBV6-5, with 7 bases fitting TRBD1. The CDR3 extends over 13 amino acids. V lost 7 bases, J lost 4 bases, and 6 bases stayed unmatched. Germline CDR1 is MNHEY and CDR2 is SVGAGI. For the CDR3, the DNA is TGTGCCAGCATCAGACAGGGCGGCACTGAAGCTTTCTTT. Translated: CASIRQGGTEAFF.

The chain carries TRBV28 and TRBJ1-2; D ambiguous. Germline lookup yields CDR1 MDHEN and CDR2 SYDVKM. Trimming took 3 bases from V and 2 from J, leaving 10 bases between them. The CDR3 runs to 14 residues. The CDR3 sequence: CASSFEMGNYGYTF. DNA of the CDR3: TGTGCCAGCAGTTTTGAGATGGGAAACTATGGCTACACCTTC.

This rearrangement joins TRBV5-4 to TRBJ1-1; D call uncertain. Germline assignment: CDR1 SGHNT and CDR2 YYREEE (reference sequence). The CDR3 covers 14 residues. V was clipped by 2 bases and J by 1 base, with 9 bases between them. The CDR3 loop is CASSFSPWNTEAFF. CDR3 coding DNA: TGTGCCAGCAGCTTCTCCCCGTGGAACACTGAAGCTTTCTTT. The full variable domain, completed using reference TRBV5-4 and TRBJ1-1, is ETGVTQSPTHLIKTRGQQVTLRCSSQSGHNTVSWYQQALGQGPQFIFQYYREEENGRGNFPPRFSGLQFPNYSSELNVNALELDDSALYLCASSFSPWNTEAFFGQGTRLTVV.

The chain recombines TRBV9 with TRBJ2-2, with D possibly being TRBD2 (6 bases). Trimming stripped 1 base from V and 1 base from J, with 14 bases between. CDR3 length: 17 residues. The germline gives CDR1 SGDLS, CDR2 YYNGEE. CDR3 region: CASSVSGGSRNTGELFF. The CDR3, as DNA: TGTGCCAGCAGCGTAAGTGGGGGGAGCCGGAACACCGGGGAGCTGTTTTTT.

The V gene is TRBV5-1, the J gene TRBJ2-7; possibly TRBD1 for D (6 bases). The germline CDR1 and CDR2 sequences are SGHRS and YFSETQ. Trimming shortened V by 4 bases and J by 0 bases, and 20 bases separated the two germline ends. The CDR3 covers 17 residues. As DNA, the CDR3 is TGCGCCAGCAGCCTCCTACCCGGAACAGGGAGCTCCTACGAGCAGTACTTC. Residues: CASSLLPGTGSSYEQYF.

J is TRBJ2-1 and V is TRBV29-1; D remains ambiguous. V shed 2 bases and J shed 0 bases, with 8 bases lying between them. From germline, CDR1 is SQVTM and CDR2 ANQGSEA. The CDR3 has 14 amino acids. CDR3 DNA: TGCAGCGTTGAACCCCGCCTCTCCTACAATGAGCAGTTCTTC. The encoded protein is CSVEPRLSYNEQFF.

This sequence joins TRBV14 and TRBJ1-5, with D possibly being TRBD1 (5 bases). Trimming removed 6 bases at V and 5 bases at J, with 11 bases between. The germline V gene has CDR1 SGHDN and CDR2 FVKESK. The CDR3 sequence is 13 residues long. This CDR3 is CASSPDRYQPQHF. In DNA form, the CDR3 reads TGTGCCAGCAGTCCAGACAGATATCAGCCCCAGCATTTT.

The sample holds a few counts of this clone. This chain uses TRBV18 with TRBJ1-1; TRBD1 aligns across 9 bases. The germline CDR1 and CDR2 sequences are KGHSH and LQKENI. The CDR3 extends over 14 amino acids. Trimming cost V 3 bases and J 4 bases; bases outside gene matches: 3. CDR3 bases: TGTGCCAGCTCACCCCGACAGGGGGGCACTGAAGCTTTCTTT. It is translated as CASSPRQGGTEAFF. The full variable domain, rest sourced from reference TRBV18 and TRBJ1-1, is NAGVMQNPRHLVRRRGQEARLRCSPMKGHSHVYWYRQLPEEGLKFMVYLQKENIIDESGMPKERFSAEFPKEGPSILRIQQVVRGDSAAYFCASSPRQGGTEAFFGQGTRLTVV.

The chain joins TRBV5-5 to TRBJ1-2; the match to TRBD1 covers 10 bases. With 3 bases clipped from V and 3 bases from J, the junction kept 5 bases outside the gene matches. The CDR3 has 15 amino acids. In germline, CDR1 is SGHKS, CDR2 YYEKEE (reference sequence). The CDR3 is CASSYRTGGDYGYTF. The CDR3 DNA is TGTGCCAGCAGCTACAGGACAGGGGGTGACTATGGCTACACCTTC.

This clone was observed once. V is TRBV29-1 and J is TRBJ2-3; D gene unclear. Trimming took off 2 bases at V and 5 bases at J, with 11 bases between the two ends. This CDR3 is 13 amino acids long. The germline gives CDR1 SQVTM, CDR2 ANQGSEA. The chain's CDR3 is CSVEIGSGDTQYF. DNA of the CDR3: TGCAGCGTTGAAATAGGGTCTGGAGATACGCAGTATTTT.

This clone was observed a handful of times. This chain uses TRBV6-5 with TRBJ1-2; 9 bases agree with TRBD1. With 5 bases clipped from V and 4 bases from J, the junction kept 8 bases outside the gene matches. This CDR3 spans 15 amino acids. Germline CDR1 and CDR2: MNHEY and SVGAGI. The CDR3 DNA follows: TGTGCCAGCAGTCAACAGGGGGCGCAGGGCTATGGCTACACCTTC. Translation gives CASSQQGAQGYGYTF.